A selection of T cell receptor beta chains follows, all from one sample in a study of type 1 regulatory T cells. No cognate antigen is known for these TCRs. TCRdb recomputed calls from the reads with MiXCR, one row per CDR3 protein. This table holds just over 14,000 distinct CDR3 sequences, roughly an eighth found once. Input material: cultured T cells, either the whole culture or a sorted T cell fraction (not recorded which). The receptors shown here come from a human donor in good health. Both conserved end residues are part of each CDR3. D genes are given only for firm matches. Clone size appears in some rows only: once, few, many, or a class for an expanded clone.

clone size | D gene | J gene | V gene | CDR3 DNA | CDR3 protein
. | TRBD1 | TRBJ2-3 | TRBV4-2 | TGTGCCAGCAGCCAAGGGGGGACAGGGGGCTTAGATGAGCAGTATTTT | CASSQGGTGGLDEQYF
. | TRBD1 | TRBJ2-6 | TRBV4-3 | TGCGCCAGCAGCCCAAAAATCTCAACAGGGGGCGCCCGGGCCAACGTCCTGACTTTC | CASSPKISTGGARANVLTF
. | . | TRBJ1-2 | TRBV18 | TGTGCCAGCTCACCAGCTGGGGTCAACTATGGCTACACCTTC | CASSPAGVNYGYTF
many | TRBD2 | TRBJ2-7 | TRBV6-1 | TGTGCCAGCAGCGCCAGCGGGATCAGTGTGCAGCAGTACTTC | CASSASGISVQQYF
many | . | TRBJ2-5 | TRBV18 | TGTGCCAGCTCACCCGTTTCAGGAACCCAGTACTTC | CASSPVSGTQYF
many | . | TRBJ2-3 | TRBV24-1 | TGTGCCACCAGTCCAGGGGAGAGCACAGATACGCAGTATTTT | CATSPGESTDTQYF
many | TRBD1 | TRBJ2-6 | TRBV18 | TGTGCCAGCCCCCCTGGACAGGTAGCCTCTGGGGCCAACGTCCTGACTTTC | CASPPGQVASGANVLTF
medium-sized | TRBD1 | TRBJ1-1 | TRBV19 | TGTGCCGTCCACAGGGGGCCGGGCACTGAAGCTTTCTTT | CAVHRGPGTEAFF
medium-sized | TRBD1 | TRBJ2-7 | TRBV10-2 | TGCGCCAGCAGGCCGGGACAGAGCGCCTACGAGCAGTACTTC | CASRPGQSAYEQYF
many | TRBD2 | TRBJ2-5 | TRBV19 | TGTGCCAGTAGCCTAGCGGGAGGGCCATGGGAGACCCAGTACTTC | CASSLAGGPWETQYF
many | . | TRBJ2-5 | TRBV15 | TGTGCCACCAGCAGAGTTGCCCTCGTGTCGGGAAGGGGAGAGACCCAGTACTTC | CATSRVALVSGRGETQYF
medium-sized | . | TRBJ1-5 | TRBV20-1 | TGCAGTGCTAGAGAGACAGGCAATCAGCCCCAGCATTTT | CSARETGNQPQHF
. | TRBD2 | TRBJ2-5 | TRBV11-3 | TGTGCCAGCAGCTTACAAGGGACTAGCGGGAGCCAGGAGACCCAGTACTTC | CASSLQGTSGSQETQYF
many | TRBD2 | TRBJ2-1 | TRBV6-2/TRBV6-3 | TGTGCCAGCAGCCTAGCGGGGGAGCAGTTCTTC | CASSLAGEQFF
. | . | TRBJ2-3 | TRBV5-1 | TGCGCCAGCAGCTTCGGGCAAGGAATAAGCACAGATACGCAGTATTTT | CASSFGQGISTDTQYF
medium-sized | . | TRBJ1-5 | TRBV10-3 | TGTGCCATCAAGACAGAGGGTAGCAATCAGCCCCAGCATTTT | CAIKTEGSNQPQHF
many | . | TRBJ1-2 | TRBV6-6 | TGTGCCAGCACCCAACAGCCGTACTATGGCTACACCTTC | CASTQQPYYGYTF
many | . | TRBJ1-1 | TRBV25-1 | TGTGCCAGCAGAACAGAGAAGAACACTGAAGCTTTCTTT | CASRTEKNTEAFF
many | . | TRBJ2-1 | TRBV18 | TGTGCCAGCTCACCAGGGCTAAGCAACAATGAGCAGTTCTTC | CASSPGLSNNEQFF